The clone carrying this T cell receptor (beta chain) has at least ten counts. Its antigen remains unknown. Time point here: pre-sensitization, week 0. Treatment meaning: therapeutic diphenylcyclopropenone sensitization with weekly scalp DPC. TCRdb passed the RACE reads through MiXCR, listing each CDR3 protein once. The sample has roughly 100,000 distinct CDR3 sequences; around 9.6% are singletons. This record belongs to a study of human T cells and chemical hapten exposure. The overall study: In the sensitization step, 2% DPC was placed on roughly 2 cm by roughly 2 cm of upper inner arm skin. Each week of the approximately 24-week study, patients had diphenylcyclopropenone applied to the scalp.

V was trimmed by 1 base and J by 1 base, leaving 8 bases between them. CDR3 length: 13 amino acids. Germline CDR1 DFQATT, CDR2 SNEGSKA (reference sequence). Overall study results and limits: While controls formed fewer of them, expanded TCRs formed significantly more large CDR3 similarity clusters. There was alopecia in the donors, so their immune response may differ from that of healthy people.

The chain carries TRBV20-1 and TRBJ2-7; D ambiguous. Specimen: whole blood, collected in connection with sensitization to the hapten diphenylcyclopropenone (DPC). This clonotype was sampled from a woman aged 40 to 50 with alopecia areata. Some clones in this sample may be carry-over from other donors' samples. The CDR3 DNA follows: TGCAGTGCTAGAGGTCGGCAGTCCTACGAGCAGTACTTC. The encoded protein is CSARGRQSYEQYF.